This T cell receptor beta chain was documented in a study of technical replicates of blood from a handful of donors. The CDR3 length is 14 residues. With 6 bases removed from V and 2 bases from J, the gap between germline ends came to 14 bases. Germline V lookup: CDR1 MDHEN, CDR2 SYDVKM. This table comes from immunoSEQ multiplex PCR, and its TCRdb copy is limited to in-frame clones, with some not included. This sample carries about 84,000 clones, 97% of them seen once, and the ten largest clones take approximately 0.18%. The chain couples TRBV28 to TRBJ2-7; the D gene is possibly TRBD2 (5 bases). The sequenced sample consisted of T cells isolated from PBMCs. This receptor was identified in a human donor in good health. The CDR3 region is CASSRRTGAYEQYF. The CDR3 coding sequence is TGTGCCAGCAGCAGGAGGACGGGTGCCTACGAGCAGTACTTC.